This T cell receptor (beta chain) was captured in a study of CD8+ T cells in alopecia areata. RNA, once extracted, was reverse transcribed into cDNA for use as the sequencing template. Clones were read by immunoSEQ multiplex PCR, and TCRdb kept only the in-frame ones, dropping some. The data contain about 120,000 clones, 55% to 65% of them singletons. As regards this clone: The antigen is not known.

Using a FACSAria, the CD4+ and CD8+ T cells were sorted from the PBMCs. The CDR3 is 15 residues long. CDR1 and CDR2 from the germline V gene are SGHRS and YFSETQ. With 1 base removed from V and 8 bases from J, the gap between germline ends came to 18 bases. Overall study results and limits: Sequence data from scalp samples additionally include resident alphabeta T cells of normal skin.

Sequencing used CD4+ T cells sorted from blood. The TCR was taken from a human donor in good health. The rearrangement joins TRBV5-1 to TRBJ1-2; the D is unclear. The CDR3: CASSLSAGRSRGYTF. DNA for the CDR3: TGCGCCAGCAGCTTGTCCGCAGGAAGGTCGCGGGGCTACACCTTC.